This TCR beta chain was sequenced during a study of long-term antiretroviral therapy in people with HIV. General study points: Repertoires looked antigen-experienced, with only a slight naive shift after ART.

The germline V gene has CDR1 LNHNV and CDR2 YYDKDF (reference sequence). The CDR3 consists of 13 residues. Trimming left V 1 base short and J 11 bases short, with 14 bases between. A v3.0 immunoSEQ assay was performed at survey level. Profiled with immunoSEQ multiplex PCR; TCRdb holds only in-frame clones, not every one. This sample yields about 22,000 clones, of which roughly 80% are seen a single time; about 4% belongs to the top ten. Regarding this clone: Its cognate antigen is unknown.

The chain has TRBV15 and TRBJ1-1; D call uncertain. Sequenced here: unsorted PBMCs, sampled roughly 4 years after starting antiretroviral therapy. The receptor comes from a man younger than 30 with HIV. In nucleotides, the CDR3 is TGTGCCACCAGCAGAGGAGGGAGGGCGGAGGCTTTCTTT. This gives the protein CATSRGGRAEAFF.